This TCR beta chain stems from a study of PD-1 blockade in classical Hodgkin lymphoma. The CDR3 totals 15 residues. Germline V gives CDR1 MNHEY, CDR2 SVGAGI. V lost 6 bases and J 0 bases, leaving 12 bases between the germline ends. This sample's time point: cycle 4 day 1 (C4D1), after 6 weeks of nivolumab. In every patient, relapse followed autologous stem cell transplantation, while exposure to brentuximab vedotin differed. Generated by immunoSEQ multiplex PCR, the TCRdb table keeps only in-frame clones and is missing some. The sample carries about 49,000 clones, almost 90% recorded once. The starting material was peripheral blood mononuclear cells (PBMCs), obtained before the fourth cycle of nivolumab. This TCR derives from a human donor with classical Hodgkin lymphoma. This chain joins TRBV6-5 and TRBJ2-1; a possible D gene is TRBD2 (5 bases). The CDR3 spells CASSQSGSSYNEQFF. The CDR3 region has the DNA TGTGCCAGCAGCCAGTCGGGGAGCTCCTACAATGAGCAGTTCTTC.